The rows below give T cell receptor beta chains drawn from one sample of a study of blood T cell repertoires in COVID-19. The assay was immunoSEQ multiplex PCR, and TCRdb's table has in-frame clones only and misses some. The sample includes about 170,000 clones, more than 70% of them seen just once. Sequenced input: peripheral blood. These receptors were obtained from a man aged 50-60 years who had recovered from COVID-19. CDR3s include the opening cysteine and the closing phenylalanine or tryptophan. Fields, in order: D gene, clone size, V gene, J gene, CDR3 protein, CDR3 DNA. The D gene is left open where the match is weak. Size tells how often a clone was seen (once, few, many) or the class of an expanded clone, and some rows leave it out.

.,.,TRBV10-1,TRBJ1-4,CASSVRRPGEKLFF,TGCGCCAGCAGTGTCAGGAGGCCAGGTGAAAAACTGTTTTTT
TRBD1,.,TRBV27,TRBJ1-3,CATWDRMGNTIYF,TGTGCCACCTGGGACAGGATGGGAAACACCATATATTTT
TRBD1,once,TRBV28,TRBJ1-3,CASFTGVGNTIYF,TGTGCCAGCTTCACAGGGGTCGGAAACACCATATATTTT
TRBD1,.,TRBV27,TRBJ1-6,CASSFRDRASPLHF,TGTGCCAGCAGTTTCCGGGACAGAGCTTCACCCCTCCACTTT
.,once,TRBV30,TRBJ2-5,CAWSKRQKRGETQYF,TGTGCCTGGAGTAAGCGCCAAAAGAGGGGGGAGACCCAGTACTTC
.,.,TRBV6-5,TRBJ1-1,CASSPLEPGF,TGTGCCAGCAGTCCCCTCGAGCCGGGGTTT
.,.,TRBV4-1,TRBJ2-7,CASSRTGTTYEQYF,TGCGCCAGCAGCCGGACAGGGACTACCTACGAGCAGTACTTC
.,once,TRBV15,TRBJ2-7,CATSSPTDRIFSYEQYF,TGTGCCACCAGCAGTCCCACCGACAGGATCTTCTCCTACGAGCAGTACTTC
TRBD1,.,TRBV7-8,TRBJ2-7,CASSSSSGTGSFRDEQYF,TGTGCCAGCAGCTCCTCTTCCGGGACAGGGTCTTTTAGGGACGAGCAGTACTTC
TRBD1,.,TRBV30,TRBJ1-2,CAWHRGDGYTF,TGTGCCTGGCACAGGGGGGATGGCTACACCTTC
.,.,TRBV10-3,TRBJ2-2,CAISGNTGELFF,TGTGCCATCTCAGGGAACACCGGGGAGCTGTTTTTT
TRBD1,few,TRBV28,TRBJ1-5,CASSSYGQGSNQPQHF,TGTGCCAGCAGTTCTTACGGACAGGGGAGCAATCAGCCCCAGCATTTT
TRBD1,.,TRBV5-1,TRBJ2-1,CASSSRNFSGQGSSYNEQFF,TGCGCCAGCAGCTCAAGAAACTTCAGTGGACAGGGGAGCTCCTACAATGAGCAGTTCTTC
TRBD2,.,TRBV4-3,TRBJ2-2,CASSSTSGSTGELFF,TGCGCCAGCAGCTCGACTAGCGGGAGCACCGGGGAGCTGTTTTTT
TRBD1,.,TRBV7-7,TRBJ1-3,CASSSGQGGNTIYF,TGTGCCAGCAGCTCTGGACAGGGTGGAAACACCATATATTTT
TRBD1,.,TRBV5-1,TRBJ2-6,CASSSGGQGSGANVLTF,TGCGCCAGCAGCTCAGGGGGACAAGGCTCTGGGGCCAACGTCCTGACTTTC
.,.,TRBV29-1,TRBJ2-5,CSVREGGLRQETQYF,TGCAGCGTCCGCGAGGGGGGGCTGAGGCAAGAGACCCAGTACTTC
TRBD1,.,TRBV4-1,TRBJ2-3,CASSQGTGGGADTQYF,TGCGCCAGCAGCCAAGGAACAGGGGGTGGGGCAGATACGCAGTATTTT
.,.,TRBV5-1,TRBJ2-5,CASSLHSNWDLGETQYF,TGCGCCAGCAGCCTACATTCGAACTGGGACTTAGGAGAGACCCAGTACTTC
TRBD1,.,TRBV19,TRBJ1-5,CASSEDRGPNQPQHF,TGTGCCAGTAGTGAGGACAGGGGGCCCAATCAGCCCCAGCATTTT
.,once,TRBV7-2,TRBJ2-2,CASSVTGELFF,TGTGCCAGCAGCGTAACAGGGGAGCTGTTTTTT
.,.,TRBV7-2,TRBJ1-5,CASSLAQAGSNQPQHF,TGTGCCAGCAGCTTAGCGCAGGCAGGCAGCAATCAGCCCCAGCATTTT
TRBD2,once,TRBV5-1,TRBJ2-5,CASSLTLAGETQYF,TGCGCCAGCAGCCTGACACTAGCGGGGGAGACCCAGTACTTC
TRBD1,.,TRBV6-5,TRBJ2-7,CASSRDRKYEQYF,TGTGCCAGCAGTCGGGACAGAAAATACGAGCAGTACTTC
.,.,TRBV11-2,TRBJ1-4,CASSLGGSGNQEKLFF,TGTGCCAGCAGCTTAGGAGGGTCCGGGAATCAGGAAAAACTGTTTTTT
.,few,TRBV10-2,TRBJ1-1,CASGKQQMNTEAFF,TGCGCCAGCGGCAAACAGCAAATGAACACTGAAGCTTTCTTT
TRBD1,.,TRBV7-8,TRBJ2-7,CASSPLTGNEQYF,TGTGCCAGCAGCCCGCTGACAGGGAACGAGCAGTACTTC
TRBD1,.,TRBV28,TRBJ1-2,CASRQGDRVTYGYTF,TGTGCCAGCAGGCAAGGGGACAGGGTCACCTATGGCTACACCTTC
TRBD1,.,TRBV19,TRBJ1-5,CASRDLPGQGRAGQPQHF,TGTGCCAGTAGAGACCTCCCGGGACAGGGGCGGGCTGGTCAGCCCCAGCATTTT
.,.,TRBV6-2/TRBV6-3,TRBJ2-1,CASSPLQTSSYNEQFF,TGTGCCAGCAGCCCTCTCCAAACTAGCTCCTACAATGAGCAGTTCTTC
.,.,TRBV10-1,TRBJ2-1,CASSESAGAVEQFF,TGCGCCAGCAGTGAGTCAGCAGGGGCAGTGGAGCAGTTCTTC
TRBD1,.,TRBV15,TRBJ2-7,CATSRRDSYNYEQYF,TGTGCCACCAGCAGAAGGGACAGCTATAACTACGAGCAGTACTTC
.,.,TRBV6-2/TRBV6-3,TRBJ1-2,CASGPRGVDGYTF,TGTGCCAGCGGCCCCAGGGGCGTGGATGGCTACACCTTC
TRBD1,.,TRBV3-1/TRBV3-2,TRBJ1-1,CASNQGQGAGNTEAFF,TGTGCCAGCAACCAAGGACAGGGGGCAGGGAACACTGAAGCTTTCTTT
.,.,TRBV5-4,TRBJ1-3,CASSFRVSPSSGNTIYF,TGTGCCAGCAGCTTCAGGGTATCACCGAGCTCTGGAAACACCATATATTTT
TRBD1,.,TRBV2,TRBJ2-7,CASNSWTGSYEQYF,TGTGCCAGCAATTCGTGGACAGGGTCCTACGAGCAGTACTTC
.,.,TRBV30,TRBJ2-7,CAWSEQGPHEQYF,TGTGCCTGGAGTGAACAGGGTCCCCACGAGCAGTACTTC
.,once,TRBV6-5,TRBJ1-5,CASSYRTNNQPQHF,TGTGCCAGCAGTTACAGGACTAACAATCAGCCCCAGCATTTT
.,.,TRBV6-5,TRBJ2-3,CASTPTADTQYF,TGTGCCAGCACCCCGACAGCAGATACGCAGTATTTT
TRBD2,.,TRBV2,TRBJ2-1,CASRAGLAGASEQFF,TGTGCCAGCAGGGCGGGACTAGCGGGAGCAAGTGAGCAGTTCTTC
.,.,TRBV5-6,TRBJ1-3,CASSLGASSGNTIYF,TGTGCCAGCAGCTTGGGGGCCAGCTCTGGAAACACCATATATTTT
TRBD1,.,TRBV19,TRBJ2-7,CASSRGTGVHEQYF,TGTGCCAGTAGTCGTGGGACAGGGGTTCACGAGCAGTACTTC
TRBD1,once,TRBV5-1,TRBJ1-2,CASSLDRGEDGYTF,TGCGCCAGCAGCTTGGACAGGGGGGAAGATGGCTACACCTTC
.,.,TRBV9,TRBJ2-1,CASSVSLGPGNYNEQFF,TGTGCCAGCAGCGTATCCCTCGGGCCAGGGAACTACAATGAGCAGTTCTTC
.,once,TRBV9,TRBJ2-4,CASSNGLAAKNIQYF,TGTGCCAGCAGCAACGGACTCGCCGCCAAAAACATTCAGTACTTC
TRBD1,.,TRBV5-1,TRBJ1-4,CASSLVATGNEKLFF,TGCGCCAGCAGCTTGGTAGCGACAGGGAACGAAAAACTGTTTTTT
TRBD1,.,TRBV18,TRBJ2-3,CASSLQTGARTDTQYF,TGTGCCAGCTCACTGCAAACAGGGGCTCGCACAGATACGCAGTATTTT
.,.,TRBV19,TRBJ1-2,CASRPPVNYGYTF,TGTGCCAGTAGGCCACCAGTTAACTATGGCTACACCTTC
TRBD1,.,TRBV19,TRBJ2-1,CASSMDRDDEQFF,TGTGCCAGTAGTATGGACAGGGACGATGAGCAGTTCTTC
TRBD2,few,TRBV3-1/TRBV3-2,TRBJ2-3,CASSHLPTGRGDTDTQYF,TGTGCCAGCAGCCACCTACCGACCGGGAGGGGGGACACAGATACGCAGTATTTT
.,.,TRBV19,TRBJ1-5,CASRSRREPRNQPQHF,TGTGCCAGTAGATCGCGACGGGAGCCTCGCAATCAGCCCCAGCATTTT
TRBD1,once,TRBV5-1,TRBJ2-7,CASSLVGQGPYEQYF,TGCGCCAGCAGCTTGGTTGGACAGGGTCCTTACGAGCAGTACTTC
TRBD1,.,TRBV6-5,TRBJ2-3,CASSYSGTGVLDTQYF,TGTGCCAGCAGTTATTCCGGGACAGGGGTTCTAGATACGCAGTATTTT
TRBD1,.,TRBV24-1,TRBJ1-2,CATSDSTGPRIEYGYTF,TGTGCCACCAGTGATTCGACAGGGCCACGAATAGAGTATGGCTACACCTTC
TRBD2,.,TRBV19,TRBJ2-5,CASSISGGGTLETQYF,TGTGCCAGTAGTATAAGCGGCGGGGGGACCTTGGAGACCCAGTACTTC
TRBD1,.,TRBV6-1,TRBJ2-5,CASSERGQGRMETQYF,TGTGCCAGCAGTGAAAGGGGACAGGGGAGGATGGAGACCCAGTACTTC